Following are 25 T cell receptor beta chains from one sample sequenced in a study of identical twins. TCRdb re-called the 5' RACE reads with MiXCR, one entry per CDR3 protein. The sample lists about 700,000 distinct CDR3 sequences; approximately 6.1% were seen once. Material: naive T cells sorted from blood. These receptors were taken from a man aged 18 to 30 in good health.

The sample holds a few counts of this clonotype. The CDR3 nucleotides are TGTGCCAGCAGTTTTGAGTACAGGACCGAAAAACTGTTTTTT. Encoded protein: CASSFEYRTEKLFF. This sequence joins TRBV12-3 or TRBV12-4 and TRBJ1-4; TRBD1 might be the D (5 bases). The CDR3 consists of 14 residues. Trimming removed 3 bases from V and 8 bases from J, with 13 bases in between.

This clonotype was detected many times. The chain carries TRBV12-3 or TRBV12-4 and TRBJ1-5, with TRBD1 matching over 8 bases. J lost 7 bases, V lost 7 bases, and 9 bases had no gene match. The CDR3 is 14 residues long. As DNA, the CDR3 is TGTGCCAGCACCAATGACAGGGGAGCCCAGCCCCAGCATTTT. Translating it yields CASTNDRGAQPQHF.

V and J are TRBV4-1 and TRBJ2-7, with D possibly being TRBD2 (6 bases). This CDR3 comprises 16 residues. With 4 bases removed from V and 2 bases from J, the gap between germline ends came to 18 bases. CDR1 and CDR2 (germline): MGHRA, YSYEKL. The CDR3 loop reads CASSPSEGSRAYEQYV. The CDR3 DNA is TGCGCCAGCAGCCCGTCGGAGGGGTCTAGAGCCTACGAGCAGTACGTC.

This clonotype came up many times. The V gene is TRBV20-1, the J gene TRBJ1-4; TRBD1 is a possible D gene (6 bases). The CDR3 extends over 14 amino acids. Germline V gives CDR1 DFQATT, CDR2 SNEGSKA (reference sequence). With 6 bases removed from V and 7 bases from J, the gap between germline ends came to 18 bases. The CDR3 DNA sequence: TGCAGTGCGCCGAACAGGGAGAAAAGTGAAAAACTGTTTTTT. It encodes CSAPNREKSEKLFF.

The CDR3 DNA follows: TGCGCCAGCAGCCTTGGGACTAGCAACGCGAACACCGGGGAGCTGTTTTTT. Translating gives CASSLGTSNANTGELFF. The chain couples TRBV10-1 to TRBJ2-2; the match to TRBD2 covers 9 bases. Germline CDR1 and CDR2: WNHNN and SYGVQD (reference sequence). V lost 6 bases, J lost 0 bases, and 8 bases stayed unmatched. The CDR3 contains 17 residues.

In its sample, this clonotype was seen a few times. CDR3 DNA: TGTGCCTGGATCTCCCGGACAGCGAACACTGAAGCTTTCTTT. Residues: CAWISRTANTEAFF. This rearrangement joins TRBV30 to TRBJ1-1, with D possibly being TRBD1 (6 bases). V shed 4 bases and J shed 1 base, with 13 bases lying between them. The CDR3 has 14 amino acids. Per germline, CDR1 GTSNPN and CDR2 SVGIG (reference sequence).

In this sample, this clonotype turned up many times. The V gene is TRBV20-1, the J gene TRBJ2-1, with 10 bases fitting TRBD2. V trimming: 3 bases; J trimming: 3 bases; junction bases outside the gene matches: 5. CDR3 length: 15 amino acids. Germline V gene data show CDR1 as DFQATT and CDR2 as SNEGSKA (reference sequence). The CDR3 reads CSARGGTSDYNEQFF. The CDR3 DNA reads TGCAGTGCTAGGGGAGGGACTAGCGACTACAATGAGCAGTTCTTC.

J is TRBJ2-3 and V is TRBV28, with D possibly being TRBD2 (5 bases). Germline CDR1 is MDHEN and CDR2 is SYDVKM. This CDR3 is built from 13 residues. V was clipped by 8 bases and J by 5 bases, with 14 bases between them. In DNA, the CDR3 is TGTGCCAGCCTCTCCGGGAATTTAGATACGCAGTATTTT. Amino acids: CASLSGNLDTQYF.

The chain is built from TRBV20-1 and TRBJ2-1, with D tentatively TRBD2 (5 bases). V shed 3 bases and J shed 3 bases, with 15 bases lying between them. The CDR3 sequence is 15 residues long. In germline, CDR1 is DFQATT, CDR2 SNEGSKA (reference sequence). The CDR3 DNA reads TGCAGTGCTAGTGACCGGGCGGCGGGCTACAATGAGCAGTTCTTC. Translated, it gives CSASDRAAGYNEQFF.

The sample holds many counts of this clonotype. This chain links TRBV12-3 or TRBV12-4 with TRBJ2-5, with 8 bases lining up with TRBD2. V shed 2 bases and J 5 bases; nucleotides not matched to a gene: 4. The CDR3 spans 14 residues. CDR3: CASSLRRGDETQYF. The CDR3 coding sequence is TGTGCCAGCAGTTTAAGGCGGGGGGATGAGACCCAGTACTTC.

V is TRBV9 and J is TRBJ2-7; 14 nucleotides match TRBD2. The CDR3 runs to 15 residues. Per the germline V gene, CDR1 is SGDLS and CDR2 is YYNGEE. V gave up 3 bases and J gave up 6 bases; unmatched junction bases: 5. The CDR3 sequence: CASSGGTSGSSEQYF. For the CDR3, the DNA is TGTGCCAGCAGCGGGGGGACTAGCGGGAGTAGCGAGCAGTACTTC.

This chain joins TRBV20-1 and TRBJ2-7; 9 bases map to TRBD1. V lost 6 bases to trimming and J lost 5 bases; unmatched junction nucleotides: 8. The CDR3 has 13 residues. The V gene's germline CDR1 is DFQATT and CDR2 SNEGSKA (reference sequence). As DNA, the CDR3 is TGCAGTGCCCCGGGACAGGGATGGGACGAGCAGTACTTC. As protein: CSAPGQGWDEQYF.

In its sample, this clonotype was seen a few times. The rearrangement links TRBV7-9 to TRBJ2-3, with D uncertain. The germline V gene has CDR1 SEHNR and CDR2 FQNEAQ (reference sequence). V was cut by 0 bases and J by 0 bases, with 10 bases left in between. The CDR3 is 16 amino acids. The CDR3 region has the DNA TGTGCCAGCAGCTTAGCGGCAAAACCTAGCACAGATACGCAGTATTTT. Translating it yields CASSLAAKPSTDTQYF.

This clonotype has a handful of counts. This chain joins TRBV5-1 and TRBJ1-6, with D uncertain. The CDR3 runs to 13 residues. The V end lost 0 bases, the J end lost 8 bases, and 6 bases lay between the germline ends. The germline CDR1 and CDR2 sequences are SGHRS and YFSETQ. CDR3 amino acids: CASSLAPDSPLHF. CDR3 in DNA: TGCGCCAGCAGCTTGGCTCCGGATTCACCCCTCCACTTT.

In its sample, this clonotype was seen a few times. This chain connects TRBV7-9 to TRBJ2-1, with 7 nucleotides matching TRBD2. Germline CDR1 reads SEHNR; CDR2 reads FQNEAQ (reference sequence). This CDR3 contains 17 residues. The J segment lost 2 bases and the V segment lost 5 bases, leaving 12 bases of the junction unmatched. The CDR3 is CASSPMGLADTYNEQFF. The CDR3 DNA reads TGTGCCAGCAGCCCCATGGGGCTAGCGGACACCTACAATGAGCAGTTCTTC. Full variable domain (outside the CDR3, taken from reference TRBV7-9 and TRBJ2-1): DTGVSQNPRHKITKRGQNVTFRCDPISEHNRLYWYRQTLGQGPEFLTYFQNEAQLEKSRLLSDRFSAERPKGSFSTLEIQRTEQGDSAMYLCASSPMGLADTYNEQFFGPGTRLTVL.

In its sample, this clonotype was seen a few times. This chain connects TRBV6-2 or TRBV6-3 to TRBJ2-7; D call uncertain. Germline CDR1 MNHEY, CDR2 SVGEGT. This CDR3 spans 14 amino acids. V was clipped by 0 bases and J by 5 bases, with 11 bases between them. CDR3 bases: TGTGCCAGCAGTTACTCGGAATTGGGGAACGAGCAGTACTTC. Its protein product is CASSYSELGNEQYF.

The rearrangement joins TRBV18 to TRBJ1-5; no clear D gene. V shed 5 bases and J shed 4 bases, with 9 bases lying between them. Germline V lookup: CDR1 KGHSH, CDR2 LQKENI. The length of the CDR3 is 13 residues. The CDR3 is CASSADGNQPQHF. The DNA of the CDR3 is TGTGCCAGCTCAGCAGACGGGAATCAGCCCCAGCATTTT.

This clonotype came up many times. The gene calls are TRBV25-1 and TRBJ2-4, with TRBD2 matching 9 bases. J was trimmed by 9 bases and V by 5 bases; bases with no gene match: 5. The CDR3 is made up of 13 amino acids. From germline, CDR1 is MGHDK and CDR2 SYGVNS. In DNA form, the CDR3 reads TGTGCCAGCAGTCCCGGGCGGGGGGGCATTCAGTACTTC. Translating gives CASSPGRGGIQYF.

The genes are TRBV14 and TRBJ2-3; D possibly corresponds to TRBD2 (5 bases). V lost 0 bases and J lost 3, with 10 bases in between. Germline V gene sequence: CDR1 SGHDN, CDR2 FVKESK. The CDR3 sequence is 15 residues long. The CDR3 region is CASSQDHRRTDTQYF. The CDR3, as DNA: TGTGCCAGCAGCCAAGACCATAGGAGGACAGATACGCAGTATTTT.

This clonotype was counted many times. This chain joins TRBV14 and TRBJ1-1; D is ambiguous. V dropped 2 bases and J dropped 2 bases, with 6 bases sitting between them. This CDR3 spans 13 amino acids. CDR1 and CDR2 (germline): SGHDN, FVKESK. This CDR3 is CASSQYRNTEAFF. The CDR3 DNA follows: TGTGCCAGCAGCCAATACCGTAACACTGAAGCTTTCTTT.

In its sample, this clonotype was seen a few times. This chain links TRBV5-1 with TRBJ2-7; TRBD2 matches at 8 bases. J was trimmed by 6 bases and V by 4 bases; bases with no gene match: 9. From germline, CDR1 is SGHRS and CDR2 YFSETQ. CDR3 size: 14 residues. DNA of the CDR3: TGCGCCAGCAGCGGAATAGCGGGACTGGGCGAGCAGTACTTC. It encodes CASSGIAGLGEQYF.

In this sample, this clonotype turned up many times. A read error may produce the germline difference seen at one junction end. The CDR3 nucleotides are TGTGCCAGCAGTCTAGCGGGAACTTCCTACAATGAGCAGTTCTTC. Translated: CASSLAGTSYNEQFF. The chain uses TRBV12-3 or TRBV12-4 and TRBJ2-1, with 9 positions matching TRBD2. This CDR3 has 15 amino acids.

This clonotype was counted many times. The chain carries TRBV5-1 and TRBJ2-1; D may be TRBD2 (6 bases). The CDR3 is 15 residues long. The V end lost 8 bases, the J end lost 0 bases, and 15 bases lay between the germline ends. Germline V gene lookup returns CDR1 SGHRS and CDR2 YFSETQ. The CDR3 loop reads CASGGIADSYNEQFF. Here the CDR3 DNA reads TGCGCCAGTGGCGGGATCGCGGACTCCTACAATGAGCAGTTCTTC.

This clonotype was observed at least ten times. The V call is TRBV20-1, the J call TRBJ1-5; D might be TRBD1 (6 bases). CDR3 size: 11 residues. V lost 7 bases, J lost 7 bases, and 11 bases lay in between. Per germline, CDR1 DFQATT and CDR2 SNEGSKA (reference sequence). CDR3 sequence: CSVAGAQPQHF. CDR3 sequence (DNA): TGCAGTGTTGCGGGGGCCCAGCCCCAGCATTTT.

This clonotype was counted only a few times. This rearrangement joins TRBV18 to TRBJ2-3; D unresolved. Looked up from germline, CDR1 is KGHSH and CDR2 is LQKENI. The CDR3 is 14 residues long. The V end was cut by 0 bases, the J end by 3 bases, with 7 bases between. The CDR3 DNA is TGTGCCAGCTCACCACCGATCGGAACAGATACGCAGTATTTT. The encoded protein is CASSPPIGTDTQYF.